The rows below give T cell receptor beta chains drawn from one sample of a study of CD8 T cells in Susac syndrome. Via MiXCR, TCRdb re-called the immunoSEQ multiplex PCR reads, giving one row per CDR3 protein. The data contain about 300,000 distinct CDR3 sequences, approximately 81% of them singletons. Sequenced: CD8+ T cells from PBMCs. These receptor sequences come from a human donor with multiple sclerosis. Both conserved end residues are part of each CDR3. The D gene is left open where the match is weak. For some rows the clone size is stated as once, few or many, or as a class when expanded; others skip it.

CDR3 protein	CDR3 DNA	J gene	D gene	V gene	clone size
CAWSGAALTYEQYF	TGTGCCTGGAGTGGGGCTGCCCTAACCTACGAGCAGTACTTC	TRBJ2-7	-	TRBV30	-
CASSSGPGQGSREQYF	TGCGCCAGCAGCTCTGGACCGGGACAGGGGTCGCGCGAGCAGTACTTC	TRBJ2-7	TRBD1	TRBV4-1	-
CASSLPGQGSYEQYF	TGTGCCAGCAGTTTGCCGGGACAGGGTTCCTACGAGCAGTACTTC	TRBJ2-7	TRBD1	TRBV12-3/TRBV12-4	few
CASSTRDHGTGELFF	TGTGCCAGCAGCACCCGGGACCACGGCACCGGGGAGCTGTTTTTT	TRBJ2-2	-	TRBV7-9	-
CASSPSSSSYNEQFF	TGTGCCAGCTCACCCTCCTCGAGCTCCTACAATGAGCAGTTCTTC	TRBJ2-1	-	TRBV18	-
CASTRGGATNTEAFF	TGTGCCAGTACCCGGGGGGGAGCCACGAACACTGAAGCTTTCTTT	TRBJ1-1	-	TRBV19	-
CAGSGTGHYEQYF	TGTGCCGGCTCCGGGACAGGCCACTACGAGCAGTACTTC	TRBJ2-7	TRBD1	TRBV2	-
CASSRRTSGTDTQYF	TGTGCCAGCAGCCGCCGGACTAGCGGAACAGATACGCAGTATTTT	TRBJ2-3	TRBD2	TRBV27	-
CASSSRNEQYF	TGTGCCAGCAGCTCCAGAAACGAGCAGTACTTC	TRBJ2-7	-	TRBV7-9	few
CASSASPGTGIYNEQFF	TGTGCCAGCAGTGCATCCCCCGGGACAGGGATTTACAATGAGCAGTTCTTC	TRBJ2-1	TRBD1	TRBV27	once
CASSDTGNLYEQYF	TGTGCCAGCAGCGACACAGGGAATCTCTACGAGCAGTACTTC	TRBJ2-7	-	TRBV14	few
CASSAAGIREKLFF	TGTGCCAGCAGTGCCGCAGGGATCCGTGAAAAACTGTTTTTT	TRBJ1-4	-	TRBV27	once
CASSLAGRELFF	TGTGCCAGCAGTTTAGCAGGCCGGGAGCTGTTTTTT	TRBJ2-2	-	TRBV27	-
CAWSVPGAPSYNEQFF	TGTGCCTGGAGTGTACCGGGGGCCCCCTCCTACAATGAGCAGTTCTTC	TRBJ2-1	-	TRBV30	-
CASSIGLGYEQYF	TGTGCCAGTAGTATTGGTTTGGGGTACGAGCAGTACTTC	TRBJ2-7	-	TRBV19	-
CSAIAGSYNEQFF	TGCAGTGCCATAGCGGGATCCTACAATGAGCAGTTCTTC	TRBJ2-1	TRBD2	TRBV20-1	-